Below, 14 T cell receptor beta chains from the same sample are listed, as sequenced in a study of T cells after yellow fever vaccination. In TCRdb, the 5' RACE reads were re-called with MiXCR into one record per CDR3 protein. The sample includes some 250,000 distinct CDR3 sequences, more than 3.5% seen only once; the top ten take over 15%. The input for sequencing was PBMCs, taken 15 days after the yellow fever booster vaccination. The receptors come from a man aged 18-30 years who received the YFV17D yellow fever vaccine.

This clonotype was detected ten times or more. The rearrangement links TRBV5-1 to TRBJ2-3; D tentatively reads TRBD1 or TRBD2 (6 bases each). Trimming removed 4 bases at V and 5 bases at J, with 14 bases between. Germline lookup yields CDR1 SGHRS and CDR2 YFSETQ. The CDR3 is made up of 14 amino acids. The CDR3 sequence: CASSPVGGEDTQYF. The CDR3 DNA reads as TGCGCCAGCAGCCCGGTGGGGGGCGAAGATACGCAGTATTTT.

The J gene is TRBJ2-2, the V gene TRBV5-1; 9 positions match TRBD1. After removal of 0 bases from V and 7 bases from J, the junction contained 10 bases not matched to a gene. Germline V gene sequence: CDR1 SGHRS, CDR2 YFSETQ. CDR3 length equals 17 residues. The CDR3 coding sequence is TGCGCCAGCAGCTTGGACCCCGGGACAGGGTATAGCGGGGAGCTGTTTTTT. It is translated as CASSLDPGTGYSGELFF. Combining the CDR3 with reference TRBV5-1 and TRBJ2-2 gives the whole variable domain KAGVTQTPRYLIKTRGQQVTLSCSPISGHRSVSWYQQTPGQGLQFLFEYFSETQRNKGNFPGRFSGRQFSNSRSEMNVSTLELGDSALYLCASSLDPGTGYSGELFFGEGSRLTVL.

This clonotype was seen many times. The V and J genes are TRBV6-5 and TRBJ2-4, with 7 bases matching TRBD1. The CDR3 is made up of 15 amino acids. Germline CDR1 is MNHEY and CDR2 is SVGAGI. The trim removed 1 base at V and 1 base at J, leaving 1 base unmatched. In nucleotides, the CDR3 is TGTGCCAGCAGTTACTTACAGGGGGCCAAAAACATTCAGTACTTC. Translation gives CASSYLQGAKNIQYF.

This clonotype was recorded at least ten times. V and J are TRBV10-3 and TRBJ2-3; the D gene is possibly TRBD2 (5 bases). This CDR3 has 13 residues. The germline V gene encodes CDR1 ENHRY and CDR2 SYGVKD. Trimming cost V 0 bases and J 4 bases, with 5 bases left between them. The CDR3 sequence is CAISESRADTQYF. In DNA form, the CDR3 reads TGTGCCATCAGTGAGTCGAGGGCAGATACGCAGTATTTT.

This clonotype was counted ten times or more. The J gene is TRBJ2-1, the V gene TRBV28; D gene uncertain. Trimming took 10 bases from V and 10 from J, leaving 20 bases between them. In germline, CDR1 is MDHEN, CDR2 SYDVKM. The length of the CDR3 is 13 residues. The CDR3 bases are TGTGCCACCATTGCCCTTGCCCGGTGGGAGCAGTTCTTC. It encodes CATIALARWEQFF.

This clonotype was picked up many times. The genes are TRBV20-1 and TRBJ1-5, with D uncertain. The germline V gene encodes CDR1 DFQATT and CDR2 SNEGSKA (reference sequence). V lost 6 bases and J 3 bases, leaving 21 bases between the germline ends. The CDR3 sequence is 16 residues long. The DNA of the CDR3 is TGCAGTGCCCCGGTGGGAGGCCCCGGAGACAATCAGCCCCAGCATTTT. Residues: CSAPVGGPGDNQPQHF.

This clonotype was detected many times. This chain links TRBV6-6 with TRBJ2-1; 7 bases map to TRBD1. In germline, CDR1 is MNHNY, CDR2 SVGAGI (reference sequence). Trimming at V came to 7 bases and at J to 0 bases, leaving 9 bases not matched to a gene. The CDR3 sequence is 16 residues long. CDR3 DNA sequence: TGTGCCAGCATCCTAAGGGGGACAGACTCCTACAATGAGCAGTTCTTC. Translating it yields CASILRGTDSYNEQFF.

This clonotype was recorded many times. The chain has TRBV7-9 and TRBJ2-5; the match to TRBD2 covers 7 bases. Trimming removed 2 bases from V and 2 bases from J; junction bases left unmatched: 5. This CDR3 comprises 15 residues. CDR1 SEHNR and CDR2 FQNEAQ come from the germline V gene (reference sequence). The CDR3 protein is CASSLWRAGQETQYF. CDR3 sequence (DNA): TGTGCCAGCAGCTTATGGCGAGCGGGGCAAGAGACCCAGTACTTC.

The sample holds many counts of this clonotype. CDR3: CASSHEFGDTGELFF. DNA of the CDR3: TGTGCCAGCAGTCACGAGTTTGGGGATACCGGGGAGCTGTTTTTT. V usage is TRBV6-5 and J usage is TRBJ2-2; D is unresolved. The ends were cut back, 5 bases at V and 5 bases at J, with 15 bases in the middle. The CDR3 loop spans 15 amino acids. Germline CDR1 reads MNHEY; CDR2 reads SVGAGI.

This clonotype came up many times. The chain is built from TRBV7-9 and TRBJ1-2; D not resolved. Trimming left V 1 base short and J 6 bases short, with 9 bases between. Looked up from germline, CDR1 is SEHNR and CDR2 is FQNEAQ (reference sequence). This CDR3 has 13 amino acids. CDR3 region: CASSLVGGDGYTF. DNA of the CDR3: TGTGCCAGCAGCTTAGTTGGTGGGGATGGCTACACCTTC.

In regard to this clonotype: A much larger clone sits a single nucleotide away, making a read error possible. The chain has TRBV2 and TRBJ2-3; D is unresolved. This CDR3 has 13 residues. Germline lookup yields CDR1 SNHLY and CDR2 FYNNEI. The CDR3 is CTSSEVSTDTQYF. DNA for the CDR3: TGTACCAGCAGTGAGGTCAGCACAGATACGCAGTATTTT.

This clonotype has ten or more counts. V is TRBV5-6 and J is TRBJ2-7; D perhaps matches TRBD1 (6 bases). The CDR3 sequence is 15 residues long. V lost 6 bases and J 0 bases, leaving 16 bases between the germline ends. CDR1 is SGHDT, CDR2 YYEEEE, per germline. The CDR3 loop reads CASKGNRAGSYEQYV. The DNA of the CDR3 is TGTGCCAGCAAAGGTAACAGGGCTGGCTCCTACGAGCAGTACGTC.

The chain uses TRBV12-5 and TRBJ1-1; TRBD1 is a possible D gene (6 bases). Germline V gene sequence: CDR1 LGHNT, CDR2 FRNRAP. The V and J ends lost 6 bases and 1 base respectively, with 9 bases between them. The CDR3 has 13 residues. The CDR3 bases are TGTGCTAGTGGGGTACAGGGGAACACTGAAGCTTTCTTT. Protein: CASGVQGNTEAFF.

Many counts were recorded for this clonotype. The CDR3 is CASSHDGRRGTEAFF. The DNA of the CDR3 is TGCGCCAGCAGCCACGATGGTCGACGCGGCACTGAAGCTTTCTTT. The chain joins TRBV5-1 to TRBJ1-1; D unclear. This CDR3 is 15 amino acids long. Between the trimmed V and J ends, which lost 4 bases and 4 bases, there was a span of 17 bases. CDR1 SGHRS and CDR2 YFSETQ come from the germline V gene.